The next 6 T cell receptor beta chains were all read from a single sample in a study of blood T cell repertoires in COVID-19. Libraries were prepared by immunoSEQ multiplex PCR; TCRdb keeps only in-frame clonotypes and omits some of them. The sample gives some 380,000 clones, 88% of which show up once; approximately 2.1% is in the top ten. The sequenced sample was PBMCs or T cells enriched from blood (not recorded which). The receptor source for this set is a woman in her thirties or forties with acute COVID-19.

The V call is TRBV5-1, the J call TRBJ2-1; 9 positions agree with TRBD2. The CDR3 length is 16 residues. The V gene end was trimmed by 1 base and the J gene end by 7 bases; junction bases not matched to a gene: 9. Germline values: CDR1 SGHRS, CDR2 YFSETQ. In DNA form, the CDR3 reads TGCGCCAGCAGCTTGAGTAGCGGGGGATCTGGTAATGAGCAGTTCTTC. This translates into CASSLSSGGSGNEQFF.

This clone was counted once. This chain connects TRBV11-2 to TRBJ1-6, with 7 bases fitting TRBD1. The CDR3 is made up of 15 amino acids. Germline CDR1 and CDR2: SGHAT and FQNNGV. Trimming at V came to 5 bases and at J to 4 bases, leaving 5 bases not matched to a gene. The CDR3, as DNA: TGTGCCAGCAGCATAGGGACAGCATATAATTCACCCCTCCACTTT. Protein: CASSIGTAYNSPLHF.

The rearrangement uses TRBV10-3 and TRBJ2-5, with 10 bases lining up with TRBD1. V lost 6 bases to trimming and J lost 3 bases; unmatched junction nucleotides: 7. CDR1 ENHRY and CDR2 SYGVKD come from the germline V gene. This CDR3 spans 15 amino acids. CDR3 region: CAISLGGTGEETQYF. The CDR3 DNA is TGTGCCATCAGCCTCGGGGGGACAGGGGAAGAGACCCAGTACTTC.

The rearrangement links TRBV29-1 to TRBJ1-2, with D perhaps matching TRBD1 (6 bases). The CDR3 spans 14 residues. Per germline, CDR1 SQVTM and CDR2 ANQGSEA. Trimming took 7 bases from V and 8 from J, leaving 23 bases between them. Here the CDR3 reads CSATTLQGFGGYTF. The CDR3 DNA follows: TGCAGCGCAACCACCCTACAGGGTTTTGGGGGCTACACCTTC.

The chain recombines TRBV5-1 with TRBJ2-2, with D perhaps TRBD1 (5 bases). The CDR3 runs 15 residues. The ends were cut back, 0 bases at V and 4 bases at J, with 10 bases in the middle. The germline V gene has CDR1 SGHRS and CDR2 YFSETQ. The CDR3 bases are TGCGCCAGCAGCTTGGGGCTTCAGGGCACCGGGGAGCTGTTTTTT. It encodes CASSLGLQGTGELFF.

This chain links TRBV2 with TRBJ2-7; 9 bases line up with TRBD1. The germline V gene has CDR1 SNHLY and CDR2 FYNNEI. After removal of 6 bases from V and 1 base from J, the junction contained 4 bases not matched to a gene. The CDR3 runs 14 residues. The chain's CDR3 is CASRPGTGSYEQYF. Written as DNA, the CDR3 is TGTGCCAGCAGACCCGGGACAGGGTCCTACGAGCAGTACTTC.